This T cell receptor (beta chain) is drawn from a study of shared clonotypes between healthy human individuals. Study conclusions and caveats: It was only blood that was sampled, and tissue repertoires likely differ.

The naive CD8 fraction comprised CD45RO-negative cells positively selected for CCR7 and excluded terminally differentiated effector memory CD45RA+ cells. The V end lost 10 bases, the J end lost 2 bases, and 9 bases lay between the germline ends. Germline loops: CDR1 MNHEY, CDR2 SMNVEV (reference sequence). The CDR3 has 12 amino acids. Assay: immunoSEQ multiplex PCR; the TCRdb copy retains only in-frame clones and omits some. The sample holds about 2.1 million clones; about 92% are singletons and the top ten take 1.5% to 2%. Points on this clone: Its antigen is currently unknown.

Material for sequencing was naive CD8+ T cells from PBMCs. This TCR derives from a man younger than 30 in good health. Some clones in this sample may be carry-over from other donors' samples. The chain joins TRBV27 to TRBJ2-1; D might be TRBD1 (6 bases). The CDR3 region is CATRTAYNEQFF. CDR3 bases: TGTGCCACCAGGACAGCCTACAATGAGCAGTTCTTC.